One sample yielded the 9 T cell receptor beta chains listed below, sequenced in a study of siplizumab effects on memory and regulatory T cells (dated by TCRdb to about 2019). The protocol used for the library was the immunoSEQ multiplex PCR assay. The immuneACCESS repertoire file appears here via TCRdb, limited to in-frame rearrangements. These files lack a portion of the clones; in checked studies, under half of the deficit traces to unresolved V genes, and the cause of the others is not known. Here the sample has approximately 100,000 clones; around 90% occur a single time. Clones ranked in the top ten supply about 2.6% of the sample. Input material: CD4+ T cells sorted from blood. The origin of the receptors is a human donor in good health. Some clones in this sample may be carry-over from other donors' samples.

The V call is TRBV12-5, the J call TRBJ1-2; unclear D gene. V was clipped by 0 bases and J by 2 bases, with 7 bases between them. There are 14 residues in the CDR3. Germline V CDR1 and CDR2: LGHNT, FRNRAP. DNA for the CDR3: TGTGCTAGTGGTTTGGTGCCGGGAAACTATGGCTACACCTTC. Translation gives CASGLVPGNYGYTF. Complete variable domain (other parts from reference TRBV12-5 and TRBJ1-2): DARVTQTPRHKVTEMGQEVTMRCQPILGHNTVFWYRQTMMQGLELLAYFRNRAPLDDSGMPKDRFSAEMPDATLATLKIQPSEPRDSAVYFCASGLVPGNYGYTFGSGTRLTVV.

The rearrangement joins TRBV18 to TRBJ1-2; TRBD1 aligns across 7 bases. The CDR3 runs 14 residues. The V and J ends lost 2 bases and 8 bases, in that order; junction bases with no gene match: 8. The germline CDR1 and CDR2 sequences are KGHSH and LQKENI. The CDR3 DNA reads TGTGCCAGCTCACCAAACAGGGGAGAGGGAGGCTACACCTTC. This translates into CASSPNRGEGGYTF.

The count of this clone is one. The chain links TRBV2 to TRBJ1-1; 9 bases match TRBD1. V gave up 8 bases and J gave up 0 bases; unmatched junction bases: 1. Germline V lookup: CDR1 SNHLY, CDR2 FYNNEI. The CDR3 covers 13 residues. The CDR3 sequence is CASGTGMNTEAFF. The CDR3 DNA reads TGTGCCAGCGGGACAGGGATGAACACTGAAGCTTTCTTT.

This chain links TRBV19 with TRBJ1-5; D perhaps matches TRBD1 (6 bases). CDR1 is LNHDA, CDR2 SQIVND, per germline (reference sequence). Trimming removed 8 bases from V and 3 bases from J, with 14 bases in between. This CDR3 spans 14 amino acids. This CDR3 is CASGDTGDNQPQHF. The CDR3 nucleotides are TGTGCCAGTGGGGACACGGGGGACAATCAGCCCCAGCATTTT.

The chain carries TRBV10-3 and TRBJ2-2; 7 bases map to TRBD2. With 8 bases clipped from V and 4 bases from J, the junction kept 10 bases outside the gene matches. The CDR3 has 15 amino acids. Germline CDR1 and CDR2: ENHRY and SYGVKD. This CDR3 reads CAIAGANPTTGELFF. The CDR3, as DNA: TGTGCCATCGCGGGAGCAAACCCGACCACCGGGGAGCTGTTTTTT.

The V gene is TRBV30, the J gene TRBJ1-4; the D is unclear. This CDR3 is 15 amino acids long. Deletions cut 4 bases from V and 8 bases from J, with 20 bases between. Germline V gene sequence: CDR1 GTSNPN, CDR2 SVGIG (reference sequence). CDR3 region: CAWTSGRALSEKLFF. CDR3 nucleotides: TGTGCCTGGACTAGCGGGAGGGCACTTAGCGAAAAACTGTTTTTT.

CDR3 bases: TGTGCCACCGGGACTAGCAGATCTTCTAAAGGCACAGATACGCAGTATTTT. Translating gives CATGTSRSSKGTDTQYF. The chain links TRBV10-3 to TRBJ2-3, with 9 bases lining up with TRBD2. CDR3 size: 17 residues. Germline V gene sequence: CDR1 ENHRY, CDR2 SYGVKD. V was pared by 10 bases and J by 1 base, with 15 bases of the junction left unmatched.

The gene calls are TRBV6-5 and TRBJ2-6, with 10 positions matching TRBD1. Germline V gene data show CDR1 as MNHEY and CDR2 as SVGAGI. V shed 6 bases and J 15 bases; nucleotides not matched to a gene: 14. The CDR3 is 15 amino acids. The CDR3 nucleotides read TGTGCCAGCAGACTCCGACAGGGGGCGCTTCCGGACCTGACTTTC. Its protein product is CASRLRQGALPDLTF.

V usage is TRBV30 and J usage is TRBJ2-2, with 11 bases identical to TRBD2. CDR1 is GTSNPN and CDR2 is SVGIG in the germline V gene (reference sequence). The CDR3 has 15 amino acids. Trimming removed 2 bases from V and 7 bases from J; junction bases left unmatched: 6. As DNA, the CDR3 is TGTGCCTGGAGTCCGGGACTAGCGGTTGTCGGGGAGCTGTTTTTT. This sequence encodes CAWSPGLAVVGELFF.